Presented here are 24 T cell receptor beta chains from one specimen sequenced in a study of T cells in Graves' hyperthyroidism and ophthalmopathy (dated by TCRdb to the late 2010s). Libraries were constructed by multiplex PCR. Sequencing used an Illumina HiSeq 2000. Amplification of TCR beta CDR3 regions was carried out from RNA transcripts. For the first round of RT-PCR on the TCR CDR3, the HTBI primer set was used together with the Qiagen OneStep RT-PCR kit. In TCRdb, the public reads were trimmed at Q25 with fastp and aligned with MiXCR, with productive beta chains retained. One record per CDR3 amino acid sequence lists the most common genes and DNA. The sample has about 570,000 distinct CDR3 sequences on record, around 15% of them singletons. The ten largest clones take up roughly 13% of the sample. The sequencing input was blood. The receptors were sampled from a woman aged 35 to 49 with Graves' hyperthyroidism.

This clonotype was seen a few times. The chain links TRBV15 to TRBJ2-5; tentatively, D is TRBD1 or TRBD2 (5 bases each). V shed 0 bases and J shed 7 bases, with 18 bases lying between them. Germline V lookup: CDR1 LNHNV, CDR2 YYDKDF (reference sequence). The CDR3 has 16 amino acids. This CDR3 reads CATSRDRVRDGGTQYF. The DNA of the CDR3 is TGTGCCACCAGCAGAGATCGAGTACGGGACGGCGGGACCCAGTACTTC.

The rearrangement uses TRBV20-1 and TRBJ2-1; 9 positions match TRBD1. CDR1 is DFQATT, CDR2 SNEGSKA, per germline (reference sequence). CDR3 length: 14 amino acids. V shed 1 base and J 9 bases; nucleotides not matched to a gene: 7. CDR3 amino acids: CSARAYRGQGEQFF. The CDR3 bases are TGCAGTGCTAGAGCCTACAGGGGGCAAGGTGAGCAGTTCTTC.

This clonotype was observed at least ten times. This chain uses TRBV28 with TRBJ2-1; D ambiguous. The CDR3 runs to 16 residues. V lost 7 bases and J 7 bases, leaving 23 bases between the germline ends. The V gene's germline CDR1 is MDHEN and CDR2 SYDVKM. CDR3 sequence: CASTGTPRIDANEQFF. As DNA, the CDR3 is TGTGCCAGCACTGGAACCCCCCGGATTGACGCGAATGAGCAGTTCTTC.

This clonotype has at least ten counts. The gene calls are TRBV6-2 or TRBV6-3 and TRBJ2-1; D is undetermined. Trimming stripped 5 bases from V and 4 bases from J, with 15 bases between. The CDR3 contains 15 residues. CDR1 is MNHEY, CDR2 SVGEGT, per germline. The CDR3 reads CASSQFTSQYNEQFF. The CDR3 nucleotides read TGTGCCAGCAGTCAGTTTACGTCCCAGTACAATGAGCAGTTCTTC.

The table lists this clonotype with many counts. The rearrangement joins TRBV28 to TRBJ1-5; TRBD1 matches 8 bases. Per germline, CDR1 MDHEN and CDR2 SYDVKM. V was clipped by 7 bases and J by 1 base; unmatched bases: 9. The CDR3 extends over 16 amino acids. In DNA, the CDR3 is TGTGCCAGCACACGGGCCAGGGGGCTCAGCAATCAGCCCCAGCATTTT. It specifies CASTRARGLSNQPQHF.

This chain joins TRBV28 and TRBJ1-3; 7 nucleotides align to TRBD1. The CDR3 length is 14 residues. The trim removed 3 bases at V and 5 bases at J, leaving 4 bases unmatched. Germline CDR1 is MDHEN and CDR2 is SYDVKM. In nucleotides, the CDR3 is TGTGCCAGCAGTTTCTGGACAGGAAGAAACACCATATATTTT. This translates into CASSFWTGRNTIYF.

This clonotype was counted many times. V and J are TRBV20-1 and TRBJ1-1; 7 nucleotides agree with TRBD1. The CDR3 contains 14 residues. Per the germline V gene, CDR1 is DFQATT and CDR2 is SNEGSKA (reference sequence). V lost 2 bases, J lost 3 bases, and 6 bases stayed unmatched. For the CDR3, the DNA is TGCAGTGCTAGATCCGGGACAGTAGACACTGAAGCTTTCTTT. Translating gives CSARSGTVDTEAFF.

This sequence joins TRBV29-1 and TRBJ1-2; 8 bases align to TRBD1. With V trimmed by 3 bases and J by 7 bases, 7 bases remained unmatched. The CDR3 runs to 13 residues. Germline V CDR1 and CDR2: SQVTM, ANQGSEA. The CDR3 DNA follows: TGCAGCGTTGATACCCGGACAGGGTCTGGCTACACCTTC. Protein product: CSVDTRTGSGYTF.

This clonotype appeared many times. The chain joins TRBV12-3 or TRBV12-4 to TRBJ2-7; 10 bases are shared with TRBD1. The CDR3 is made up of 15 amino acids. V dropped 5 bases and J dropped 1; count of bases not matched to a gene: 5. DNA for the CDR3: TGTGCCAGCAGTCCCCTGGGACAGGGGTCCTACGAGCAGTACTTC. Its protein product is CASSPLGQGSYEQYF.

This clonotype appeared many times. The gene calls are TRBV28 and TRBJ1-1; D call uncertain. The CDR3 runs 14 residues. With 2 bases removed from V and 1 base from J, the gap between germline ends came to 8 bases. Per germline, CDR1 MDHEN and CDR2 SYDVKM. CDR3 protein: CASSLGNRNTEAFF. For the CDR3, the DNA is TGTGCCAGCAGTTTAGGGAACAGGAACACTGAAGCTTTCTTT.

This clonotype has ten or more counts. The rearrangement links TRBV5-1 to TRBJ2-7; D is unresolved. In germline, CDR1 is SGHRS, CDR2 YFSETQ. The CDR3 covers 15 residues. V lost 0 bases to trimming and J lost 3 bases, with 13 bases between them. Written as DNA, the CDR3 is TGCGCCAGCAGCTTGGTGGGCAGCCAGTTCTACGAGCAGTACTTC. Protein: CASSLVGSQFYEQYF.

This clonotype was seen ten or more times. This rearrangement joins TRBV12-3 or TRBV12-4 to TRBJ2-4; no definite D call. The CDR3 consists of 12 residues. The ends were cut back, 2 bases at V and 4 bases at J, with 3 bases in the middle. The CDR3 is CASSLQKNIQYF. CDR3 bases: TGTGCCAGCAGTTTACAGAAAAACATTCAGTACTTC.

At least ten counts were recorded for this clonotype. The J gene is TRBJ2-3, the V gene TRBV5-1, with D possibly being TRBD2 (5 bases). Trimming took 3 bases from V and 4 from J, leaving 18 bases between them. The germline V gene has CDR1 SGHRS and CDR2 YFSETQ. The CDR3 totals 16 residues. CDR3: CASSSFKRKGPDTQYF. The CDR3 DNA sequence: TGCGCCAGCAGCTCCTTCAAGCGGAAAGGGCCAGATACGCAGTATTTT.

This chain uses TRBV5-4 with TRBJ1-2; a possible D gene is TRBD1 (6 bases). The CDR3 contains 14 residues. CDR1 is SGHNT, CDR2 YYREEE, per germline (reference sequence). V lost 4 bases and J 4 bases, leaving 14 bases between the germline ends. The CDR3 DNA reads as TGTGCCAGCAGCGAATGGACAGACCTCTATGGCTACACCTTC. Protein: CASSEWTDLYGYTF.

This clonotype was seen only a few times. J is TRBJ2-1 and V is TRBV19; 11 bases line up with TRBD2. The length of the CDR3 is 15 residues. V shed 2 bases and J 9 bases; nucleotides not matched to a gene: 6. CDR1 and CDR2 (germline): LNHDA, SQIVND (reference sequence). The CDR3 protein is CASSIQLAGDGEQFF. CDR3 bases: TGTGCCAGTAGTATACAACTAGCGGGGGATGGTGAGCAGTTCTTC.

This clonotype was seen repeatedly, ten times or more. The junction departs from the called germline gene at one end, perhaps through a read error. This sequence joins TRBV20-1 and TRBJ2-5; no definite D call. This CDR3 region has 11 residues. CDR1 is DFQATT, CDR2 SNEGSKA, per germline (reference sequence). The CDR3 nucleotides are TGCAGTTCTAGTTTCCGGGAGACCCAGTACTTC. This translates into CSSSFRETQYF.

The table lists this clonotype with many counts. The genes are TRBV29-1 and TRBJ1-1; maybe TRBD1 (6 bases). Germline V gene lookup returns CDR1 SQVTM and CDR2 ANQGSEA. Trimming stripped 4 bases from V and 1 base from J, with 10 bases between. CDR3 length: 13 amino acids. CDR3 sequence: CSVGLDRNTEAFF. CDR3 DNA: TGCAGCGTTGGCTTGGACAGGAACACTGAAGCTTTCTTT.

In its sample, this clonotype was seen many times. V usage is TRBV5-1 and J usage is TRBJ2-5; TRBD1 is a possible D gene (6 bases). CDR1 is SGHRS, CDR2 YFSETQ, per germline. The CDR3 spans 15 residues. V shed 4 bases and J shed 2 bases, with 15 bases lying between them. The CDR3 nucleotides read TGCGCCAGCAGCACGGGACAAGGAGAGCAAGAGACCCAGTACTTC. Translating gives CASSTGQGEQETQYF.

The rearrangement uses TRBV12-3 or TRBV12-4 and TRBJ2-5; a possible D gene is TRBD1 (5 bases). The CDR3 extends over 18 amino acids. V was clipped by 5 bases and J by 1 base, with 23 bases between them. DNA of the CDR3: TGTGCCAGCAGTCGATTACCCCCAGCCGACAGTCCCCAAGAGACCCAGTACTTC. It translates to CASSRLPPADSPQETQYF.

This clonotype came up a few times. The gene calls are TRBV27 and TRBJ1-5; D perhaps matches TRBD1 (5 bases). Germline values: CDR1 MNHEY, CDR2 SMNVEV (reference sequence). The CDR3 sequence is 17 residues long. Trimming took 5 bases from V and 4 from J, leaving 21 bases between them. Written as DNA, the CDR3 is TGTGCCAGCAGTCCCCTTGGAGGGGCAGCCCGAAATCAGCCCCAGCATTTT. This sequence encodes CASSPLGGAARNQPQHF.

The chain has TRBV7-2 and TRBJ2-5, with TRBD2 matching over 7 bases. This CDR3 spans 18 amino acids. The V gene end was trimmed by 2 bases and the J gene end by 7 bases; junction bases not matched to a gene: 19. Germline V gives CDR1 SGHTA, CDR2 FQGNSA. The CDR3 coding sequence is TGTGCCAGCAGCTTATTCAAAGTAGCGGGCTCCCACCCGGGGACCCAGTACTTC. It codes for CASSLFKVAGSHPGTQYF.

The chain uses TRBV29-1 and TRBJ2-1; D possibly uses TRBD1 or TRBD2 (5 bases each). In germline, CDR1 is SQVTM, CDR2 ANQGSEA. Deletions cut 4 bases from V and 6 bases from J, with 13 bases between. The CDR3 has 13 residues. The CDR3 is CSVVGEWGNEQFF. In DNA, the CDR3 is TGCAGCGTTGTGGGGGAGTGGGGCAATGAGCAGTTCTTC.

This rearrangement joins TRBV7-3 to TRBJ1-3; maybe TRBD1 (5 bases). The CDR3 is made up of 15 amino acids. CDR1 SGHTA and CDR2 FQGTGA come from the germline V gene. Trimming took off 5 bases at V and 3 bases at J, with 14 bases between the two ends. CDR3: CASSASWGIGNTIYF. CDR3 DNA: TGTGCCAGCAGCGCGTCGTGGGGGATTGGAAACACCATATATTTT.

In this sample, this clonotype turned up many times. The chain carries TRBV12-3 or TRBV12-4 and TRBJ2-1; TRBD1 is a possible D gene (8 bases). This CDR3 is 15 amino acids long. Trimming shortened V by 5 bases and J by 4 bases, and 15 bases separated the two germline ends. The CDR3 DNA follows: TGTGCCAGCAGTCGCGGGGGACAGGCGTACAATGAGCAGTTCTTC. It codes for CASSRGGQAYNEQFF.